Following are 13 T cell receptor beta chains from one sample sequenced in a study of response to subunit inactivated influenza vaccine. TCRdb recomputed calls from the RT-PCR reads with MiXCR, one row per CDR3 protein. Here the sample spans just over 300,000 distinct CDR3 sequences, around 20% being singletons. The sequences come from PBMCs from blood, collected less than 22 months after vaccination. Receptor source: a man between 50 and 69 years old who received an inactivated influenza vaccine.

This chain links TRBV5-1 with TRBJ1-1, with D uncertain. Germline V gene data show CDR1 as SGHRS and CDR2 as YFSETQ. The CDR3 consists of 15 residues. V lost 0 bases and J lost 4, with 13 bases in between. The CDR3: CASSLEVARSTEAFF. CDR3 DNA sequence: TGCGCCAGCAGCTTGGAAGTCGCCAGAAGCACTGAAGCTTTCTTT.

The sample holds a few counts of this clonotype. This chain joins TRBV6-1 and TRBJ1-1; D remains unclear. The CDR3 sequence is 16 residues long. Trimming took 5 bases from V and 1 from J, leaving 17 bases between them. CDR1 and CDR2 (germline): MNHNS, SASEGT. CDR3 sequence: CASSRKWGAGNTEAFF. DNA for the CDR3: TGTGCCAGCAGTAGAAAGTGGGGTGCAGGGAACACTGAAGCTTTCTTT.

The chain links TRBV28 to TRBJ2-7, with 10 bases that match TRBD2. The CDR3 spans 16 residues. V was pared by 2 bases and J by 2 bases, with 6 bases of the junction left unmatched. Germline-derived CDR1 and CDR2 are MDHEN and SYDVKM. The DNA for the CDR3 is TGTGCCAGCAGTTTACTAACTAGCGGGACGGCCTACGAGCAGTACTTC. It codes for CASSLLTSGTAYEQYF.

This chain connects TRBV5-1 to TRBJ1-1; D remains ambiguous. Germline V lookup: CDR1 SGHRS, CDR2 YFSETQ. The CDR3 covers 15 residues. Trimming stripped 4 bases from V and 0 bases from J, with 13 bases between. The CDR3 loop reads CASSPGPTMNTEAFF. CDR3 bases: TGCGCCAGCAGCCCCGGCCCCACCATGAACACTGAAGCTTTCTTT.

The V gene is TRBV28, the J gene TRBJ1-1, with a weak D call TRBD1 (5 bases). Germline V lookup: CDR1 MDHEN, CDR2 SYDVKM. The V end was cut by 7 bases, the J end by 0 bases, with 9 bases between. The CDR3 consists of 13 residues. This CDR3 is CASTGLMNTEAFF. CDR3 DNA: TGTGCCAGCACAGGGCTTATGAACACTGAAGCTTTCTTT. Full variable domain (remainder filled in from reference TRBV28 and TRBJ1-1): DVKVTQSSRYLVKRTGEKVFLECVQDMDHENMFWYRQDPGLGLRLIYFSYDVKMKEKGDIPEGYSVSREKKERFSLILESASTNQTSMYLCASTGLMNTEAFFGQGTRLTVV.

The chain recombines TRBV6-5 with TRBJ1-3; D is unresolved. Trimming left V 0 bases short and J 6 bases short, with 15 bases between. CDR3 length: 16 amino acids. CDR1 MNHEY and CDR2 SVGAGI come from the germline V gene. The CDR3 region has the DNA TGTGCCAGCAGTTACTCGACGGCAGCCACTGAAAACACCATATATTTT. The encoded protein is CASSYSTAATENTIYF.

The table lists this clonotype with a few counts. The V call is TRBV19, the J call TRBJ1-6; 10 bases match TRBD1. The germline V gene has CDR1 LNHDA and CDR2 SQIVND (reference sequence). V dropped 1 base and J dropped 11; count of bases not matched to a gene: 11. This CDR3 is 17 amino acids long. CDR3 sequence reads: CASSIVQPGQGRTPLHF. The CDR3 DNA sequence: TGTGCCAGTAGTATAGTCCAACCGGGACAGGGGCGAACACCCCTCCACTTT. Full variable domain (outside the CDR3, taken from reference TRBV19 and TRBJ1-6): DGGITQSPKYLFRKEGQNVTLSCEQNLNHDAMYWYRQDPGQGLRLIYYSQIVNDFQKGDIAEGYSVSREKKESFPLTVTSAQKNPTAFYLCASSIVQPGQGRTPLHFGNGTRLTVT.

The chain has TRBV30 and TRBJ2-7; D remains ambiguous. Trimming took off 6 bases at V and 1 base at J, with 13 bases between the two ends. Per the germline V gene, CDR1 is GTSNPN and CDR2 is SVGIG (reference sequence). The CDR3 extends over 13 amino acids. CDR3 region: CACVPDGSYEQYF. The CDR3 DNA sequence: TGTGCCTGCGTCCCGGACGGATCCTACGAGCAGTACTTC.

The chain has TRBV28 and TRBJ2-3; 9 positions match TRBD1. This CDR3 contains 15 residues. Germline assignment: CDR1 MDHEN and CDR2 SYDVKM. J lost 6 bases, V lost 5 bases, and 9 bases had no gene match. The CDR3 spells CASSTPGQGKDTQYF. In DNA, the CDR3 is TGTGCCAGCAGTACCCCGGGACAGGGAAAGGATACGCAGTATTTT.

In its sample, this clonotype was seen a few times. V is TRBV19 and J is TRBJ2-1; TRBD2 aligns across 7 bases. This CDR3 spans 12 amino acids. Germline values: CDR1 LNHDA, CDR2 SQIVND (reference sequence). Trimming cost V 3 bases and J 9 bases; bases outside gene matches: 2. CDR3 amino acids: CASSMGGIEQFF. Here the CDR3 DNA reads TGTGCCAGTAGTATGGGAGGGATTGAGCAGTTCTTC.

The rearrangement uses TRBV3-1 and TRBJ2-3; 8 bases line up with TRBD2. The CDR3 runs 16 residues. The ends lost 2 bases at V and 3 bases at J; junction bases unmatched: 7. Germline CDR1 reads LGHDT; CDR2 reads YNNKEL (reference sequence). The CDR3: CASSQSGGGQTDTQYF. The CDR3 bases are TGTGCCAGCAGCCAATCGGGCGGGGGGCAGACAGATACGCAGTATTTT.

This clonotype was observed a handful of times. The rearrangement uses TRBV27 and TRBJ2-1, with 7 nucleotides matching TRBD2. V lost 7 bases to trimming and J lost 0 bases; unmatched junction nucleotides: 9. The germline V gene encodes CDR1 MNHEY and CDR2 SMNVEV (reference sequence). There are 16 residues in the CDR3. As DNA, the CDR3 is TGTGCCAGCACCGTTTACGGCGGGAGCTCCTACAATGAGCAGTTCTTC. It codes for CASTVYGGSSYNEQFF.

The gene calls are TRBV29-1 and TRBJ2-1; D unclear. The CDR3 consists of 15 residues. Trimming stripped 7 bases from V and 4 bases from J, with 20 bases between. The germline V gene has CDR1 SQVTM and CDR2 ANQGSEA. DNA for the CDR3: TGCAGCGCCACACACTTTTACGACTCGTACAATGAGCAGTTCTTC. The encoded protein is CSATHFYDSYNEQFF.